The 20 T cell receptor beta chains presented below share a single source sample, sequenced in a study of type 1 regulatory T cells. One entry per CDR3 protein, called by TCRdb with MiXCR from the reads. The table includes 80,000 to 100,000 distinct CDR3 sequences, less than 40% detected once. Sequencing was done on a sample of CD4+ T cells, either the whole sample or a sorted fraction (not recorded which). Receptor source: a human donor in good health.

This clonotype came up a few times. The chain joins TRBV12-3 or TRBV12-4 to TRBJ1-5; tentatively, D is TRBD1 (6 bases). The CDR3 has 16 amino acids. Trimming cost V 3 bases and J 4 bases, with 16 bases left between them. As DNA, the CDR3 is TGTGCCAGCAGTTTTTCTTCCGGGGGCGGAAATCAGCCCCAGCATTTT. Residues: CASSFSSGGGNQPQHF.

V gene TRBV20-1 combines with J gene TRBJ2-2; the D is unclear. Trimming pared 7 bases from V and 5 bases from J, leaving 20 bases between. Germline V CDR1 and CDR2: DFQATT, SNEGSKA (reference sequence). The CDR3 is 15 residues long. CDR3 nucleotide sequence: TGCAGTGTTAGGGCCGAAAGCTTCCCGACCGGGGAGCTGTTTTTT. Its translation is CSVRAESFPTGELFF.

This clonotype was found a few times. The chain combines TRBV24-1 with TRBJ2-6; 7 bases are shared with TRBD1. Looked up from germline, CDR1 is KGHDR and CDR2 is SFDVKD. After removal of 5 bases from V and 3 bases from J, the junction contained 18 bases not matched to a gene. The CDR3 runs 20 residues. The CDR3 DNA is TGTGCCACCAGTGCCTCAGAGGGGGCGTCGAGCGGCGGTGGGGCCAACGTCCTGACTTTC. This encodes CATSASEGASSGGGANVLTF.

J is TRBJ2-7 and V is TRBV2; possible D gene TRBD1, 5 bases. Trimming shortened V by 8 bases and J by 5 bases, and 16 bases separated the two germline ends. CDR1 and CDR2 (germline): SNHLY, FYNNEI. The CDR3 runs 13 residues. The CDR3 sequence is CASLYSWGDEQYF. CDR3 DNA: TGTGCCAGCTTATATTCTTGGGGCGACGAGCAGTACTTC.

This sequence joins TRBV6-1 and TRBJ2-4; no clear D gene. The CDR3 extends over 12 amino acids. Trimming pared 0 bases from V and 4 bases from J, leaving 1 base between. Looked up from germline, CDR1 is MNHNS and CDR2 is SASEGT. The DNA of the CDR3 is TGTGCCAGCAGTGAAGCGAAAAACATTCAGTACTTC. Protein product: CASSEAKNIQYF.

The V gene is TRBV27, the J gene TRBJ1-4; D call uncertain. The CDR3 contains 14 residues. From germline, CDR1 is MNHEY and CDR2 SMNVEV (reference sequence). Trimming shortened V by 4 bases and J by 3 bases, and 9 bases separated the two germline ends. The CDR3 spells CASSSLVPNEKLFF. In nucleotides, the CDR3 is TGTGCCAGCAGTTCATTGGTCCCTAATGAAAAACTGTTTTTT.

V and J are TRBV20-1 and TRBJ2-3; 13 bases are shared with TRBD2. CDR1 DFQATT and CDR2 SNEGSKA come from the germline V gene (reference sequence). Germline trimming cut 3 bases from V and 3 bases from J; bases unmatched to any gene: 12. The CDR3 loop spans 18 amino acids. CDR3 DNA: TGCAGTGCTAGTGGGGAACCCGGGACTAGCGGGGCTACAGATACGCAGTATTTT. It specifies CSASGEPGTSGATDTQYF.

This chain connects TRBV29-1 to TRBJ2-3, with a weak D call TRBD2 (5 bases). V dropped 5 bases and J dropped 3 bases, with 15 bases sitting between them. The CDR3 length is 14 residues. CDR1 and CDR2 from the germline V gene are SQVTM and ANQGSEA. As DNA, the CDR3 is TGCAGCGTTACTTCCGAGGTAGCGACAGATACGCAGTATTTT. Translating gives CSVTSEVATDTQYF.

This clonotype was found a few times. The chain combines TRBV5-5 with TRBJ2-3; TRBD2 matches 13 bases. V shed 4 bases and J 2 bases; nucleotides not matched to a gene: 7. Germline V gives CDR1 SGHKS, CDR2 YYEKEE (reference sequence). CDR3 length: 17 residues. The chain's CDR3 is CASSDWTSGGLTDTQYF. The CDR3 nucleotides read TGTGCCAGCAGCGACTGGACTAGCGGGGGTCTCACAGATACGCAGTATTTT.

The chain uses TRBV11-2 and TRBJ2-1; 14 bases fit TRBD2. The V gene end was trimmed by 5 bases and the J gene end by 6 bases; junction bases not matched to a gene: 6. Germline V CDR1 and CDR2: SGHAT, FQNNGV. The CDR3 loop spans 16 amino acids. DNA for the CDR3: TGTGCCAGCAGCATCCGACTAGCGGGAGGGTCCAATGAGCAGTTCTTC. This translates into CASSIRLAGGSNEQFF. The full variable domain, in which reference TRBV11-2 and TRBJ2-1 provide the parts outside the CDR3, is EAGVAQSPRYKIIEKRQSVAFWCNPISGHATLYWYQQILGQGPKLLIQFQNNGVVDDSQLPKDRFSAERLKGVDSTLKIQPAKLEDSAVYLCASSIRLAGGSNEQFFGPGTRLTVL.

The chain joins TRBV7-8 to TRBJ1-5; D possibly corresponds to TRBD1 (5 bases). CDR3 length equals 15 residues. The germline V gene has CDR1 SGHVS and CDR2 FQNEAQ. V was shortened by 5 bases and J by 6 bases, with 17 bases between the two germline ends. CDR3 nucleotide sequence: TGTGCCAGCAGCGTTGGTGGGGCGTTCGGTCAGCCCCAGCATTTT. Translation: CASSVGGAFGQPQHF.

The sample holds a few counts of this clonotype. In DNA, the CDR3 is TGTGCCAGCGGGGACAGGACGAACACCGGGGAGCTGTTTTTT. The encoded protein is CASGDRTNTGELFF. The V and J genes are TRBV2 and TRBJ2-2; TRBD1 matches 8 bases. V dropped 8 bases and J dropped 0; count of bases not matched to a gene: 2. The CDR3 runs to 14 residues. Germline CDR1 is SNHLY and CDR2 is FYNNEI.

This chain links TRBV20-1 with TRBJ2-5, with D possibly called TRBD1 or TRBD2 (5 bases each). The CDR3 length is 15 residues. CDR1 and CDR2 from the germline V gene are DFQATT and SNEGSKA (reference sequence). Trimming stripped 3 bases from V and 1 base from J, with 15 bases between. The CDR3 nucleotides read TGCAGTGCTAGGAGGGAAGGGGTTACCCAAGAGACCCAGTACTTC. Translated: CSARREGVTQETQYF.

The chain employs TRBV5-1 and TRBJ2-5; 11 bases match TRBD1. V lost 1 base, J lost 4 bases, and 3 bases stayed unmatched. Germline assignment: CDR1 SGHRS and CDR2 YFSETQ. The CDR3 sequence is 15 residues long. The CDR3 sequence: CASSLRTGGRETQYF. The CDR3 region has the DNA TGCGCCAGCAGCTTGAGGACAGGGGGCCGAGAGACCCAGTACTTC.

A few counts support this clonotype. The rearrangement joins TRBV6-1 to TRBJ2-7; 12 nucleotides agree with TRBD1. Looked up from germline, CDR1 is MNHNS and CDR2 is SASEGT. CDR3 length: 16 amino acids. V trimming: 6 bases; J trimming: 5 bases; junction bases outside the gene matches: 11. In DNA form, the CDR3 reads TGTGCCAGCAGACTGAGGGGGGACAGGGGGCACGACGAGCAGTACTTC. Translating gives CASRLRGDRGHDEQYF.

The genes are TRBV6-1 and TRBJ2-1; D is uncertain. This CDR3 spans 13 amino acids. Germline V lookup: CDR1 MNHNS, CDR2 SASEGT. The V and J ends lost 1 base and 7 bases respectively, with 8 bases between them. The CDR3 coding sequence is TGTGCCAGCAGTGAAGGGCCTTGGAATGAGCAGTTCTTC. This translates into CASSEGPWNEQFF.

This chain joins TRBV7-7 and TRBJ2-5; tentative D call: TRBD1 (5 bases). Germline CDR1 is SSHAT and CDR2 is FNYEAQ (reference sequence). V was clipped by 5 bases and J by 5 bases, with 18 bases between them. The CDR3 is 15 residues long. Written as DNA, the CDR3 is TGTGCCAGCAGCGATGGCGGACAAAACTTTGAGACCCAGTACTTC. Protein sequence: CASSDGGQNFETQYF.

The J gene is TRBJ2-7, the V gene TRBV7-2; D is possibly TRBD2 (5 bases). Trimming pared 8 bases from V and 4 bases from J, leaving 27 bases between. Germline V CDR1 and CDR2: SGHTA, FQGNSA. CDR3 length: 17 amino acids. CDR3 DNA sequence: TGTGCCAGCGGCTCCAGCCGTGGGCGGACCCCGGGATACGAGCAGTACTTC. Residues: CASGSSRGRTPGYEQYF.

This clonotype came up many times. The chain links TRBV5-1 to TRBJ2-1; no clear D. The CDR3 loop spans 15 amino acids. CDR1 and CDR2 (germline): SGHRS, YFSETQ. V was pared by 3 bases and J by 6 bases, with 16 bases between. DNA of the CDR3: TGCGCCAGCAGCTCGGACCCCTTTATCCCCAATGAGCAGTTCTTC. Protein: CASSSDPFIPNEQFF.

This clonotype was seen a few times. V gene TRBV19 combines with J gene TRBJ2-7; 10 positions agree with TRBD1. Germline CDR1 and CDR2: LNHDA and SQIVND (reference sequence). The CDR3 covers 14 residues. V shed 6 bases, J shed 3 bases, and the junction held 5 bases outside the gene matches. CDR3 sequence: CASRPGQGIYEQYF. The DNA for the CDR3 is TGTGCCAGTAGGCCGGGACAGGGGATCTACGAGCAGTACTTC.